The T cell receptor (beta chain) described here comes from a study of blood T cell repertoires in COVID-19 (dated by TCRdb to 2020 to 2021). General notes on the study: Samples from collaborators originated in the United States, Italy and Spain and spanned both the acute and convalescent phases of COVID-19. The material from the prospective study consisted of cDNA or gDNA derived from T cells, B-cell-depleted T cells, or PBMCs. Deeply sampled blood TCRbeta repertoires from subjects exposed to, actively infected with, or recovered from COVID-19 were included in the dataset. Where HLA class I and class II types were available, the types were taken from metadata supplied by the sample provider, not from assay-based typing. Samples came from the ongoing ImmuneRACE study (first 160 participants) plus 1,254 subjects from 6 global collaborators. The repertoires were made available in a free public database intended to serve as a resource for research on the immune response to SARS-CoV-2. The sample metadata nearly always contained a de-identified subject ID, COVID-19 status, age in years and sex. The study at large found these results: How much clinical and demographic metadata was included differed by source and by participant, and the metadata was provided uncurated.

V and J are truncated by 8 bases and 3 bases respectively, leaving an intervening sequence of 16 bases. Per the germline V gene, MDHEN is the CDR1 and SYDVKM is the CDR2. From the cysteine up to the phenylalanine, the CDR3 has a length of 15 residues. Of all the DNA, just the CDR3 is kept, 45 bases in frame from base 1. Whole blood was collected in K2EDTA tubes by collaborating institutions according to the institutions' own protocols. For TCRbeta analysis, collaborator samples were shipped as frozen whole blood, as isolated PBMCs, or as DNA extracted from either sample type. TCRbeta CDR3 regions were amplified from genomic DNA using the immunoSEQ Assay, a bias-controlled multiplex PCR. The published analysis was carried out like this. Nucleated cell counts per sample were estimated from amplification of reference gene primers within the assay. To quantify the absolute abundance of each unique TCRbeta CDR3 rearrangement, sequence reads were collapsed and filtered. For each sample, productive Simpson clonality was calculated as the square root of Simpson's diversity index across productive rearrangements. The immuneACCESS repertoire file appears here via TCRdb, limited to in-frame rearrangements. These files lack a portion of the clones; in checked studies, under half of the deficit traces to unresolved V genes, and the cause of the others is not known. V and J calls and clone size are those listed in that table; D and trimming were worked out from the DNA. In this sample the table shows under 150,000 clones, around nine tenths of which occur a single time. The biggest ten clones account for about 11% of the sample.

Regarding this clone: Its antigen remains unidentified. Base qualities were left out, and no much larger clone turns up one base away.

This receptor was taken from a man aged 50 or older with active or convalescent COVID-19. Sequences were obtained from peripheral blood. The rearranged chain carries TRBV28 and TRBJ2-2; TRBD2 might be the D gene, on 6 matching bases. The bases read TGTGCCAGCCTTAGCTCCGGGGGATACACCGGGGAGCTGTTTTTT. This gives the protein CASLSSGGYTGELFF.